This T cell receptor (beta chain) came from a study of cytomegalovirus exposure and HLA in healthy donors. Study conclusions and caveats: V- and J-gene trimming in TCR beta was tied to a missense DCLRE1C variant by an analysis performed later. Several V segments, TRBV6-2 and TRBV6-3 among them, could not be told apart and were dropped. Being productive about 87% or about 30% of the time was typical of most TCR beta V segments in an earlier analysis.

Points on this clone: Its target is unknown.

Use of 60 Vbeta and 13 Jbeta primers characterized the PCR. TCRdb's copy holds only in-frame clones and misses some; the assay was immunoSEQ multiplex PCR. The table lists some 120,000 clones, more than 60% of them singletons. Trimming removed 5 bases from V and 0 bases from J, with 17 bases in between. The germline V gene encodes CDR1 SGHTA and CDR2 FQGNSA. This CDR3 has 17 residues. This chain uses TRBV7-2 with TRBJ2-1; D might be TRBD2 (6 bases). The specimen was PBMCs. The sequence derives from a woman between 45 and 65 years old in good health and CMV-seropositive. DNA of the CDR3: TGTGCCAGCAGCACACCGGGACTCTTGAGCTCCTACAATGAGCAGTTCTTC. Translating it yields CASSTPGLLSSYNEQFF.